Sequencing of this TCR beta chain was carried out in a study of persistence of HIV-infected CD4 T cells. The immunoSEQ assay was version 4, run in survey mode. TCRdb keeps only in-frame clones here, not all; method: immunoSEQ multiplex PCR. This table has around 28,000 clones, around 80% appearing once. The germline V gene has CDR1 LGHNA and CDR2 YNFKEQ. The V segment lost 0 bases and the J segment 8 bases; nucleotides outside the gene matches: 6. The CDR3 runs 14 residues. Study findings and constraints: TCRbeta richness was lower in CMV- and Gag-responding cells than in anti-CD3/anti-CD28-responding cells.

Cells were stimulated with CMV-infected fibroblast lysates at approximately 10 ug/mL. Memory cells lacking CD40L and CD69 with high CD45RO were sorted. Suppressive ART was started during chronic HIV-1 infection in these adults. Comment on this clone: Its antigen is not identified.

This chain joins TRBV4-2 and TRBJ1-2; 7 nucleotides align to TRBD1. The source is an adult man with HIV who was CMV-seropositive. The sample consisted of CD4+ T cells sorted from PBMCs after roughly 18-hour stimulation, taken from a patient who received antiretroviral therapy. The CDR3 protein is CASSQDPGGRGYTF. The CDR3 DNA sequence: TGTGCCAGCAGCCAAGATCCAGGGGGTAGAGGCTACACCTTC.